Listed here is a single T cell receptor beta chain. The data belong to a study of patients and donors after allogeneic stem cell transplantation. TCRdb ran MiXCR on the RT-PCR reads and lists one entry per CDR3 protein. Of about 200,000 distinct CDR3 sequences in the sample, approximately 41% were seen once. This TCR was recovered from a human donor who was either an allogeneic HSCT recipient or a stem cell or donor lymphocyte infusion donor (not recorded which). It is not recorded whose cells these are; they may come from a transplant donor. Sequenced: blood, either unsorted or a sorted T cell fraction (not recorded which).

This CDR3 is CASSLAGGLAGVNGLNEQFF. CDR3 nucleotides: TGCGCCAGCAGCTTGGCCGGGGGACTAGCGGGAGTAAATGGGCTCAATGAGCAGTTCTTC. The J gene is TRBJ2-1, the V gene TRBV5-1; 14 nucleotides align to TRBD2. The germline CDR1 and CDR2 sequences are SGHRS and YFSETQ. Trimming cost V 0 bases and J 6 bases; bases outside gene matches: 14. CDR3 size: 20 residues.